These 9 T cell receptor beta chains share one sample of origin, sequenced in a study of blood T cell repertoires in COVID-19. TCRdb keeps only in-frame clones here, not all; method: immunoSEQ multiplex PCR. The table shows more than 300,000 clones, with 80% to 90% occurring only once. Sequences were obtained from peripheral blood. The origin of the receptors is a woman in her thirties with COVID-19, enrolled during active disease.

This sequence joins TRBV6-5 and TRBJ2-7; TRBD1 matches at 11 bases. Germline lookup yields CDR1 MNHEY and CDR2 SVGAGI. This CDR3 region has 14 residues. V lost 6 bases to trimming and J lost 4 bases; unmatched junction nucleotides: 5. CDR3 protein: CASSRGQGAYEQYF. CDR3 nucleotides: TGTGCCAGCAGCCGAGGACAGGGGGCGTACGAGCAGTACTTC.

The genes are TRBV9 and TRBJ2-5; TRBD2 matches at 13 bases. After removal of 3 bases from V and 4 bases from J, the junction contained 9 bases not matched to a gene. CDR3 size: 17 residues. Germline V gene lookup returns CDR1 SGDLS and CDR2 YYNGEE. The CDR3 spells CASSAGTSGKSGETQYF. Here the CDR3 DNA reads TGTGCCAGCAGCGCCGGGACTAGCGGGAAGTCGGGAGAGACCCAGTACTTC.

The rearrangement uses TRBV7-3 and TRBJ2-1; 10 nucleotides agree with TRBD1. The CDR3 runs to 14 residues. V gave up 6 bases and J gave up 9 bases; unmatched junction bases: 8. Looked up from germline, CDR1 is SGHTA and CDR2 is FQGTGA. The CDR3 protein is CASRPGQGSSEQFF. The CDR3 DNA is TGTGCCAGCAGACCGGGACAGGGGTCGAGTGAGCAGTTCTTC.

This chain joins TRBV7-9 and TRBJ1-1; D not certain. This CDR3 contains 12 residues. V gave up 5 bases and J gave up 4 bases, with 8 bases separating them. CDR1 and CDR2 (germline): SEHNR, FQNEAQ (reference sequence). CDR3 in amino acids: CASSGHTTEAFF. CDR3 bases: TGTGCCAGCAGCGGGCACACCACTGAAGCTTTCTTT. Full variable domain (missing parts from reference TRBV7-9 and TRBJ1-1): DTGVSQNPRHKITKRGQNVTFRCDPISEHNRLYWYRQTLGQGPEFLTYFQNEAQLEKSRLLSDRFSAERPKGSFSTLEIQRTEQGDSAMYLCASSGHTTEAFFGQGTRLTVV.

This chain joins TRBV21-1 and TRBJ2-1; no check of the table's D call, TRBD2, against the DNA was made. TRBV21-1 represents a pseudogene. The CDR3 contains 15 residues. The CDR3 DNA is TGTGCCAGCAGCAAAGGACTAGCGGGGTACAATGAGCAGTTCTTC. Protein: CASSKGLAGYNEQFF.

The CDR3 DNA follows: TGTGCCAGCAGTTTCATTGGGAGCCCCCTCCACTTT. Translating gives CASSFIGSPLHF. This chain connects TRBV27 to TRBJ1-6; unclear D gene. The CDR3 has 12 amino acids. V was clipped by 3 bases and J by 13 bases, with 10 bases between them. The germline gives CDR1 MNHEY, CDR2 SMNVEV (reference sequence).

The J gene is TRBJ2-7, the V gene TRBV28; a weak D match, TRBD1 (5 bases). Germline values: CDR1 MDHEN, CDR2 SYDVKM. This CDR3 spans 12 amino acids. The ends were cut back, 3 bases at V and 6 bases at J, with 9 bases in the middle. CDR3 DNA sequence: TGTGCCAGCAGTTTGCCAGGGTTCGAGCAGTACTTC. Encoded protein: CASSLPGFEQYF.

This clone was seen once. V gene TRBV7-8 combines with J gene TRBJ1-4; no firm D call. CDR3 length: 16 amino acids. Trimming took 5 bases from V and 3 from J, leaving 16 bases between them. Germline lookup yields CDR1 SGHVS and CDR2 FQNEAQ. CDR3 in DNA: TGTGCCAGCAGCCCCATGTATGGGAGGGCTAATGAAAAACTGTTTTTT. As protein: CASSPMYGRANEKLFF.

The CDR3 region is CASSKTWTASYEQYF. The CDR3 DNA follows: TGTGCCAGCAGTAAAACATGGACAGCTAGCTACGAGCAGTACTTC. The chain is built from TRBV2 and TRBJ2-7, with D possibly matching TRBD1 (6 bases). V gave up 5 bases and J gave up 3 bases, with 17 bases separating them. Germline CDR1 reads SNHLY; CDR2 reads FYNNEI. The CDR3 is 15 residues long.